These T cell receptor beta chains were read from a single sample in a study of blood T cells in healthy people across ages. MiXCR, run by TCRdb on the 5' RACE reads, gives a single entry per CDR3 protein. This sample carries about 1,400,000 distinct CDR3 sequences, 45% to 70% of them seen once, and the ten largest clones take approximately 7%. Sequenced input: blood. These receptors were taken from a man aged 18 to 30 in good health. Each CDR3 is given with its conserved first and last residue. D genes are given only for firm matches. A row's size may be missing; if present it is once, few, many or a size class.

j_gene | len | v_gene | d_gene | abundance | CDR3nt | CDR3aa
TRBJ2-2 | 14 | TRBV20-1 | . | . | TGCAGTGCTAGAGTAGTAGGGATGACCGGGGAGCTGTTTTTT | CSARVVGMTGELFF
TRBJ2-3 | 15 | TRBV29-1 | . | . | TGCAGCGTTGGTCGGGGGGCGATAGCGGTGGATACGCAGTATTTT | CSVGRGAIAVDTQYF
TRBJ1-4 | 14 | TRBV6-5 | . | . | TGTGCCAGCAGTTGGGGATTAGCTAATGAAAAACTGTTTTTT | CASSWGLANEKLFF
TRBJ1-2 | 16 | TRBV18 | . | few | TGTGCCAGCTCACCACCACTAGACAGGCCTAACTATGGCTACACCTTC | CASSPPLDRPNYGYTF
TRBJ1-3 | 15 | TRBV29-1 | . | few | TGCAGCGTTGAAAAACCCGAAATCTCTGGAAACACCATATATTTT | CSVEKPEISGNTIYF
TRBJ2-7 | 16 | TRBV28 | TRBD2 | . | TGTGCCAGCAGCTCTAATTATCTGGGGAGGGGCTACGAGCAGTACTTC | CASSSNYLGRGYEQYF
TRBJ2-7 | 13 | TRBV29-1 | . | . | TGCAGCGTTGCACAGGCCCACTCCTACGAGCAGTACTTC | CSVAQAHSYEQYF
TRBJ2-5 | 16 | TRBV7-2 | TRBD2 | . | TGTGCCAGCAGCTCCCGGACTAGCGGGGGGGCAGAGACCCAGTACTTC | CASSSRTSGGAETQYF
TRBJ2-2 | 16 | TRBV7-2 | . | . | TGTGCCAGCAGCGCCCCACTGGGGCAGGGCACCGGGGAGCTGTTTTTT | CASSAPLGQGTGELFF
TRBJ1-2 | 16 | TRBV6-5 | TRBD1 | few | TGTGCCAGCAGTTACGTTGGGACAGGGTTAGGTTCTGGCTACACCTTC | CASSYVGTGLGSGYTF
TRBJ2-5 | 13 | TRBV7-7 | TRBD2 | once | TGTGCTAGCAGCCCAGCGGGGGACGAGACCCAGTACTTC | CASSPAGDETQYF
TRBJ2-7 | 16 | TRBV5-1 | TRBD1 | . | TGCGCCAGCAGCTTGGACCCGGGACAGACCCTCTACGAGCAGTACTTC | CASSLDPGQTLYEQYF
TRBJ2-1 | 13 | TRBV27 | TRBD2 | . | TGTGCCAGCGGAGGGACTAGCGGATCGGAGCAGTTCTTC | CASGGTSGSEQFF
TRBJ2-7 | 14 | TRBV2 | TRBD1 | . | TGTGCCAGCAGGAAAGGGACAGGGGACGACGAGCAGTACTTC | CASRKGTGDDEQYF
TRBJ2-1 | 11 | TRBV7-2 | . | . | TGTGCCAGCAGACTCTCCGATGAGCAGTTCTTC | CASRLSDEQFF
TRBJ2-7 | 12 | TRBV29-1 | . | few | TGCAGCGTTCAGGACAGCCCCTACGAGCAGTACTTC | CSVQDSPYEQYF
TRBJ2-3 | 16 | TRBV9 | TRBD2 | few | TGTGCCAGCAGCAATCCCGGGACTAGCGGCACAGATACGCAGTATTTT | CASSNPGTSGTDTQYF
TRBJ2-7 | 12 | TRBV20-1 | . | few | TGCAGTGCTAGATACAAGACCTACGAGCAGTACTTC | CSARYKTYEQYF
TRBJ2-2 | 15 | TRBV5-1 | . | . | TGCGCCAGCAGCTTTTTTGCTCAGAACACCGGGGAGCTGTTTTTT | CASSFFAQNTGELFF
TRBJ1-1 | 12 | TRBV29-1 | . | few | TGCAGCGTTGGTAGGGAGGGCACTGAAGCTTTCTTT | CSVGREGTEAFF
TRBJ2-3 | 12 | TRBV6-2/TRBV6-3 | . | . | TGTGCCATCAACAAAGGCCCAGATACGCAGTATTTT | CAINKGPDTQYF
TRBJ2-7 | 14 | TRBV6-6 | . | once | TGTGCCAGCAGTTACTCGCTTGTCAACAGCGAGCAGTACTTC | CASSYSLVNSEQYF
TRBJ1-5 | 17 | TRBV6-2/TRBV6-3 | TRBD1 | . | TGTGCCAGCAGTTACGCTCAGGGGGCATTGAGCAATCAGCCCCAGCATTTT | CASSYAQGALSNQPQHF